This is a list of T cell receptor beta chains from one sample in a study of post-analysis software for immune sequencing data. In TCRdb, the PCR reads were re-called with MiXCR into one record per CDR3 protein. The sample records about 820,000 distinct CDR3 sequences, 53% being singletons. Sequencing was performed on blood. These TCRs come from a girl between 10 and 17 years old with multiple sclerosis. The CDR3 runs from the conserved cysteine through the conserved F or W. Fields, in order: clone size, J gene, D gene, V gene, CDR3 DNA, CDR3 protein. A D gene is named only where the DNA matches it firmly. Clone size is stated in some rows and not others, as once, few, many or a class when expanded.

. | TRBJ1-1 | TRBD1 | TRBV5-1 | TGCGCCAGCAGCTTGTCGTCAGGGGGCGCGAATACTGAAGCTTTCTTT | CASSLSSGGANTEAFF
. | TRBJ2-1 | . | TRBV5-1 | TGCGCCAGCAGCCCGGTAGGGGGGAATGAGCAGTTCTTC | CASSPVGGNEQFF
. | TRBJ2-7 | . | TRBV11-1 | TGTGCCAGCAGCTTACACCCCAGGATTTCCTCCTACGAGCAGTACTTC | CASSLHPRISSYEQYF
. | TRBJ2-5 | TRBD2 | TRBV12-3/TRBV12-4 | TGTGCCAGCACAAGCGGGAGGGCCGGAGAGACCCAGTACTTC | CASTSGRAGETQYF
few | TRBJ2-3 | . | TRBV4-1 | TGCGCCAGCAGCCAAGATACGGGGGGCCGGGATACGCAGTATTTT | CASSQDTGGRDTQYF
. | TRBJ1-5 | . | TRBV7-2 | TGTGCCAGCAGCTTGGGGATCAATCAGCCCCAGCATTTT | CASSLGINQPQHF
few | TRBJ2-4 | . | TRBV12-5 | TGTGCTAGTGGTTTATCGGGGACGGACATTCAGTACTTC | CASGLSGTDIQYF
. | TRBJ2-1 | . | TRBV6-4 | TGTGCCAGCAGTGACTCGTGGGGGGTCGGCCACAATGAGCAGTTCTTC | CASSDSWGVGHNEQFF
. | TRBJ1-2 | . | TRBV12-3/TRBV12-4 | TGTGCCAGCAGTTTTGGGGTAGATGCTAACTATGGCTACACCTTC | CASSFGVDANYGYTF
. | TRBJ2-7 | . | TRBV7-9 | TGTGCCAGCAGCTTAGGTTTGTCAGGAGGGCCCTACGAGCAGTACTTC | CASSLGLSGGPYEQYF
. | TRBJ2-7 | . | TRBV12-3/TRBV12-4 | TGTGCCAGCTCCCCCCGAGGGGCGAATTTCTACGAGCAGTACTTC | CASSPRGANFYEQYF
few | TRBJ1-1 | . | TRBV12-3/TRBV12-4 | TGTGCCAGCAGTTTAAGGAGTACTGAAGCTTTCTTT | CASSLRSTEAFF
. | TRBJ2-1 | TRBD2 | TRBV7-3 | TGTGCCAGCAGCGGGACTAGCGGGGGGCGGGGAGAGCAGTTCTTC | CASSGTSGGRGEQFF
. | TRBJ2-5 | . | TRBV29-1 | TGCAGCGTTGTCTTCAGGGTGGTTGGAGAGACCCAGTACTTC | CSVVFRVVGETQYF
. | TRBJ2-7 | TRBD1 | TRBV4-2 | TGTGCCAGCAGCCAGCCTCGGACAGGGATCTACGAGCAGTACTTC | CASSQPRTGIYEQYF
few | TRBJ2-6 | . | TRBV29-1 | TGCAGCGTTGAACGGGAGCAGGGGGCTGGGGCCAACGTCCTGACTTTC | CSVEREQGAGANVLTF
few | TRBJ1-5 | . | TRBV29-1 | TGCAGCGTTGCCGGGCCGGGTATCGGCAATCAGCCCCAGCATTTT | CSVAGPGIGNQPQHF
. | TRBJ2-5 | . | TRBV20-1 | TGCAGTCCCAGGAACCAAGAGACCCAGTACTTC | CSPRNQETQYF
. | TRBJ2-3 | . | TRBV6-2/TRBV6-3 | TGTGCCAGCAGTTACTCGCCAGATACGCAGTATTTT | CASSYSPDTQYF
. | TRBJ2-3 | . | TRBV9 | TGTGCCAGCAGCGTAGGGACAGTCACCGGTACGCAGTATTTT | CASSVGTVTGTQYF
few | TRBJ1-1 | . | TRBV29-1 | TGCAGCTTCGACAAGTTGAACACTGAAGCTTTCTTT | CSFDKLNTEAFF
. | TRBJ2-1 | . | TRBV29-1 | TGCAGCGTTGGGGCTACGGCGGCAAGCTCCTACAATGAGCAGTTCTTC | CSVGATAASSYNEQFF
. | TRBJ2-7 | TRBD1 | TRBV29-1 | TGCAGCGCCTCGACAGGGGGGGGACCCTACGAGCAGTACTTC | CSASTGGGPYEQYF
. | TRBJ2-1 | TRBD2 | TRBV7-9 | TGTGCCAGCAGCTTAGCCCGACTAGCGGGAGTGAACGAGCAGTTCTTC | CASSLARLAGVNEQFF
. | TRBJ2-1 | . | TRBV6-2/TRBV6-3 | TGTGCCAGCAGTAATTCCCGACAGTTCACGGGGGCACCCTACAATGAGCAGTTCTTC | CASSNSRQFTGAPYNEQFF
. | TRBJ1-2 | . | TRBV5-1 | TGCGCCAGCAGCTCCCAGTCGCGGGGCTACACCTTC | CASSSQSRGYTF
. | TRBJ2-1 | TRBD2 | TRBV20-1 | TGCAGTGCCGAGCGGGAGTGGGCCTACAATGAGCAGTTCTTC | CSAEREWAYNEQFF
few | TRBJ2-3 | TRBD1 | TRBV5-5 | TGTGCCAGCTTCAGGACAGGGCCTAGCACAGATACGCAGTATTTT | CASFRTGPSTDTQYF